The present T cell receptor beta chain was sequenced within a study of human T cells and chemical hapten exposure. Study information: 2% DPC applied to a 2 cm by 2 cm arm area sensitized donors. The scalp of each patient received a weekly diphenylcyclopropenone dose for the full roughly 23-week study. General observations from the study: Large CDR3 similarity clusters arose significantly more often from expanded TCRs than from controls. Sensitizing with DPC caused no change in TCRs above 1 in 1000 frequency.

This clonotype was counted between two and nine times. Its antigen is not known. TCRdb called the RACE reads again in MiXCR, with one record for every CDR3 protein. The profile shows around 99,000 distinct CDR3 sequences, over 10% of them singletons. Time point: patch test 1, 2 weeks after DPC sensitization. Indicated treatment: therapeutic diphenylcyclopropenone sensitization with weekly scalp DPC. The sample in question was whole blood, obtained in connection with sensitization to the hapten diphenylcyclopropenone (DPC). The receptor was derived from a woman aged 40-49 years with alopecia areata. Some clones in this sample may be carry-over from other donors' samples.

CDR3: CSVGTGVSYEQYF. The CDR3 nucleotides are TGCAGCGTTGGGACAGGGGTCTCCTACGAGCAGTACTTC. This chain joins TRBV29-1 and TRBJ2-7, with TRBD1 matching 9 bases. CDR1 is SQVTM and CDR2 is ANQGSEA in the germline V gene. The CDR3 length is 13 residues. Trimming cost V 4 bases and J 0 bases; bases outside gene matches: 1.